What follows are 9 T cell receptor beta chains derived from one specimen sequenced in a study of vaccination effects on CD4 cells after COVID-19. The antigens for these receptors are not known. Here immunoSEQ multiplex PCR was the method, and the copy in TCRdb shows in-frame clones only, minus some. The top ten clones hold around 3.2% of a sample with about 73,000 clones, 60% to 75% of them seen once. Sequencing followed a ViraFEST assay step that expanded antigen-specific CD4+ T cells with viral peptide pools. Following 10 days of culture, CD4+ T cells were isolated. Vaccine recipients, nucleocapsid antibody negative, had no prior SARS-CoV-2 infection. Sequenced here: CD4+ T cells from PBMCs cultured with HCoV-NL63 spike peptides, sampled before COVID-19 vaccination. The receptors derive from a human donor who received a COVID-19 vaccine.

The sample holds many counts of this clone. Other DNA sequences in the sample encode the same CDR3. CDR3 nucleotide sequence: TGTGCCAGCAGCCCCGGGACAGGGAACACTGAAGCTTTCTTT. Protein: CASSPGTGNTEAFF. The chain is built from TRBV6-5 and TRBJ1-1; 8 nucleotides line up with TRBD1. The CDR3 spans 14 residues. The V gene's germline CDR1 is MNHEY and CDR2 SVGAGI. The ends lost 6 bases at V and 1 base at J; junction bases unmatched: 4.

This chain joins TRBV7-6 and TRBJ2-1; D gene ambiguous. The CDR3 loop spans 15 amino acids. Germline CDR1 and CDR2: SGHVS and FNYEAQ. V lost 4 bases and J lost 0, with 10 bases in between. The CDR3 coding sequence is TGTGCCAGCAGCTCCAGGTACAGCTCCTACAATGAGCAGTTCTTC. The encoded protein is CASSSRYSSYNEQFF.

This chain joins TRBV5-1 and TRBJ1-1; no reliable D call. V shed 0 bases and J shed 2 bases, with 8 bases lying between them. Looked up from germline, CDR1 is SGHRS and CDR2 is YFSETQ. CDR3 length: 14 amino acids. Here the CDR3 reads CASSLEGFNTEAFF. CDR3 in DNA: TGCGCCAGCAGCTTGGAAGGGTTTAACACTGAAGCTTTCTTT.

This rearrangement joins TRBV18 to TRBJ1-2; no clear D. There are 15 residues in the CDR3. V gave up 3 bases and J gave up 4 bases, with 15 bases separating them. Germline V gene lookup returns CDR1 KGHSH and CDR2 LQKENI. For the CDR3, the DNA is TGTGCCAGCTCACCTAAAACTTCGGGCCTCTATGGCTACACCTTC. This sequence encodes CASSPKTSGLYGYTF. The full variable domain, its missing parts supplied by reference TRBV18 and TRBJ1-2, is NAGVMQNPRHLVRRRGQEARLRCSPMKGHSHVYWYRQLPEEGLKFMVYLQKENIIDESGMPKERFSAEFPKEGPSILRIQQVVRGDSAAYFCASSPKTSGLYGYTFGSGTRLTVV.

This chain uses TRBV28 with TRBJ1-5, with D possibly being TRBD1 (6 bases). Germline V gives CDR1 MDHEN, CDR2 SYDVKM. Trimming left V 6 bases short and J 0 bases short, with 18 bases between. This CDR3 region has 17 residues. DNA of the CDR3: TGTGCCAGCAGCCGGACAGAAATACCTTATAGCAATCAGCCCCAGCATTTT. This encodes CASSRTEIPYSNQPQHF. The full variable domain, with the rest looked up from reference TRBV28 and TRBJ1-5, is DVKVTQSSRYLVKRTGEKVFLECVQDMDHENMFWYRQDPGLGLRLIYFSYDVKMKEKGDIPEGYSVSREKKERFSLILESASTNQTSMYLCASSRTEIPYSNQPQHFGDGTRLSIL.

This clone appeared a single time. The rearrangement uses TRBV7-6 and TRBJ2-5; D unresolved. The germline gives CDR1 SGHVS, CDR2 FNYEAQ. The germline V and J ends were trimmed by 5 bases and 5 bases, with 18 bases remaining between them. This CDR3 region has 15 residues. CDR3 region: CASSPRVGPGETQYF. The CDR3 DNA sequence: TGTGCCAGCAGCCCCCGGGTAGGCCCTGGGGAGACCCAGTACTTC.

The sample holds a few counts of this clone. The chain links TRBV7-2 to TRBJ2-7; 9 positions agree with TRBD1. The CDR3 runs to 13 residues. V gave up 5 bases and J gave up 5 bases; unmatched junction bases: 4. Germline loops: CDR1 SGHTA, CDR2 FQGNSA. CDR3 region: CASSPRTGDEQYV. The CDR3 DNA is TGTGCCAGCAGCCCAAGGACAGGGGACGAGCAGTACGTC.

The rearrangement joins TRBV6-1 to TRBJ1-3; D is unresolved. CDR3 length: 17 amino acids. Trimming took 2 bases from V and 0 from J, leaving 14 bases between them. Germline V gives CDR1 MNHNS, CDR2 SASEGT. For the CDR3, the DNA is TGTGCCAGCAGTGAAAACATATACGTCAACTCTGGAAACACCATATATTTT. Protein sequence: CASSENIYVNSGNTIYF.

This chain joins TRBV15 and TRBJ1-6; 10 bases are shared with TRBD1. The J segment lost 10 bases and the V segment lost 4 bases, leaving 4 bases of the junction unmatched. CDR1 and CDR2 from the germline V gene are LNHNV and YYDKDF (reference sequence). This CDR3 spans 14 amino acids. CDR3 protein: CATSNDRGRSPLHF. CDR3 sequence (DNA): TGTGCCACCAGCAACGACAGGGGGCGGTCACCCCTCCACTTT.